This record concerns one T cell receptor (beta chain) sequence. Its target is unknown. These data come from a study of long-term antiretroviral therapy in people with HIV. Researchers report immunoSEQ v3.0 was run at survey level. Profiled with immunoSEQ multiplex PCR; TCRdb holds only in-frame clones, not every one. The sample records 20,000 to 25,000 clones, 80% to 90% being singletons. The content of samples before DNA extraction was roughly 0.95-10 million cryopreserved PBMC. General study results and limits: Pre-ART clonal expansions dominated every time point's repertoire. Narrower CDR3 length ranges marked HIV repertoires relative to controls.

Here the sequenced sample was unsorted PBMCs, taken 2.6 years after starting antiretroviral therapy. The source of this sequence is a woman aged 50 to 65 with HIV.

The CDR3 protein is CAISDLRDRGLDGYTF. The CDR3, as DNA: TGTGCCATCAGTGATCTGCGGGACAGGGGTTTGGATGGCTACACCTTC. V and J are TRBV10-3 and TRBJ1-2, with 10 positions matching TRBD1. After removal of 3 bases from V and 6 bases from J, the junction contained 10 bases not matched to a gene. Germline V CDR1 and CDR2: ENHRY, SYGVKD. CDR3 length: 16 amino acids.